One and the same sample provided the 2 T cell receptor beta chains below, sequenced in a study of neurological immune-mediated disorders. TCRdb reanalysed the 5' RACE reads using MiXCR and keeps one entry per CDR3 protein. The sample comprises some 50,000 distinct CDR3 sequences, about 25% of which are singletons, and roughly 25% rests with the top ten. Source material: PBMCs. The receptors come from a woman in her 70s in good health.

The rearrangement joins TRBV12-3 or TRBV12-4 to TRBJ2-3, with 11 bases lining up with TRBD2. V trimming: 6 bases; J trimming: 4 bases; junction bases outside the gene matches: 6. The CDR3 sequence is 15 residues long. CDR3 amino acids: CASRSGLAVADTQYF. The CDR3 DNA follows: TGTGCCAGCAGATCGGGACTAGCGGTAGCAGATACGCAGTATTTT.

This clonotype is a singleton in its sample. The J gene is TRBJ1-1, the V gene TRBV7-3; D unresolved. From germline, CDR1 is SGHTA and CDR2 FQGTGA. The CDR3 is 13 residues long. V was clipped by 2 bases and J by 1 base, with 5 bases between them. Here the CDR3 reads CASSLFENTEAFF. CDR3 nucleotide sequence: TGTGCCAGCAGCTTATTTGAGAACACTGAAGCTTTCTTT.